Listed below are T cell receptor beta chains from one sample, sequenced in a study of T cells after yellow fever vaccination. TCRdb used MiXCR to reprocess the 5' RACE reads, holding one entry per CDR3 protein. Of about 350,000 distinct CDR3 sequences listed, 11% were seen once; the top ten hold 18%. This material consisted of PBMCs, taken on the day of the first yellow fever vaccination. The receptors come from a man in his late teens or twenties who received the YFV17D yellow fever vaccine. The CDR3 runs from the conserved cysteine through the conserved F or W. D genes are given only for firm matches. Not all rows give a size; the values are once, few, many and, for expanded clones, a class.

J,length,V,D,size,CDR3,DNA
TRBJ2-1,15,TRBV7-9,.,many,CASSLMASSYNEQFF,TGTGCCAGCAGCTTAATGGCCAGCTCCTACAATGAGCAGTTCTTC
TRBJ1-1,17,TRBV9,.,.,CASSFDAPTGLNTEAFF,TGTGCCAGCAGCTTTGACGCCCCCACAGGGCTTAACACTGAAGCTTTCTTT
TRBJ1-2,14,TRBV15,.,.,CATSRDEQGDGYTF,TGTGCCACCAGCAGAGACGAGCAGGGAGATGGCTACACCTTC
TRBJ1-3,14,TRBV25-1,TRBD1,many,CASRPGGSGNTIYF,TGTGCCAGCAGGCCAGGGGGCTCTGGAAACACCATATATTTT
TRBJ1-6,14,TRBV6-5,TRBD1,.,CASSVGQGYSPLHF,TGTGCCAGCAGTGTGGGACAGGGGTATTCACCCCTCCACTTT
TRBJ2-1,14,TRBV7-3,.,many,CASSLDSSYNEQFF,TGTGCCAGCAGCCTAGACAGTTCCTACAATGAGCAGTTCTTC
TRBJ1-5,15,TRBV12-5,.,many,CASGLVPDSRQPQHF,TGTGCTAGTGGTTTGGTACCGGATTCTCGGCAGCCCCAGCATTTT
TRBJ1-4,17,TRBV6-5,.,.,CASSYSMFRGANEKLFF,TGTGCCAGCAGTTACTCGATGTTTCGGGGGGCTAATGAAAAACTGTTTTTT
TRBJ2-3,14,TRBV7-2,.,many,CASSSAGVGDTQYF,TGTGCCAGCAGCTCTGCCGGGGTTGGAGATACGCAGTATTTT
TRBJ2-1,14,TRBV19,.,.,CASSWLSSYNEQFF,TGTGCCAGTAGTTGGTTGAGCTCCTACAATGAGCAGTTCTTC
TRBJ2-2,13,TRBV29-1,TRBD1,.,CSAGTGNTGELFF,TGCAGCGCCGGGACAGGGAACACCGGGGAGCTGTTTTTT
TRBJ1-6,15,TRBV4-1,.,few,CASSQVGSLNSPLHF,TGCGCCAGCAGCCAAGTCGGCAGCCTGAATTCACCCCTCCACTTT
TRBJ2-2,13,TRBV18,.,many,CASSPSGTGELFF,TGTGCCAGCAGCCCCTCGGGGACCGGGGAGCTGTTTTTT
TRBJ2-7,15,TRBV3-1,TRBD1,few,CASSPRSGQGGEQYF,TGTGCCAGCAGCCCCCGTTCGGGACAGGGAGGCGAGCAGTACTTC
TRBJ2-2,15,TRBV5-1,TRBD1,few,CASSLAGTGTGELFF,TGCGCCAGCAGCTTGGCCGGGACAGGGACCGGGGAGCTGTTTTTT
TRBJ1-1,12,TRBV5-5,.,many,CASSSEKGEAFF,TGTGCCAGCAGCTCGGAAAAGGGAGAAGCTTTCTTT
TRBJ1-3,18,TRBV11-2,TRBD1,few,CASLTGTGGRVQGNTIYF,TGTGCCAGCTTAACCGGGACAGGGGGGCGCGTGCAGGGAAACACCATATATTTT
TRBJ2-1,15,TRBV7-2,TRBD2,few,CASSPRTSGGYEQFF,TGTGCCAGCAGCCCGCGGACTAGCGGGGGCTATGAGCAGTTCTTC